The 16 T cell receptor beta chains in this list originate from one sample, sequenced in a study of blood T cell repertoires in COVID-19. Here immunoSEQ multiplex PCR was the method, and the copy in TCRdb shows in-frame clones only, minus some. The sample shows around 480,000 clones, 88% of them seen only once. The sequencing sample was made of peripheral blood. All receptors derive from a woman in her fifties or sixties with COVID-19, enrolled during active disease.

This sequence joins TRBV6-6 and TRBJ1-1, with TRBD1 identical over 12 bases. CDR1 MNHNY and CDR2 SVGAGI come from the germline V gene (reference sequence). V shed 8 bases, J shed 2 bases, and the junction held 9 bases outside the gene matches. The CDR3 covers 16 residues. The CDR3 bases are TGTGCCAGCCGGTATCCGGGACAGGGGGCTAACACTGAAGCTTTCTTT. Translating it yields CASRYPGQGANTEAFF.

V gene TRBV30 combines with J gene TRBJ1-4; tentative D call: TRBD1 (5 bases). In germline, CDR1 is GTSNPN, CDR2 SVGIG (reference sequence). Trimming pared 0 bases from V and 8 bases from J, leaving 16 bases between. The CDR3 totals 15 residues. Here the CDR3 reads CAWSVFRGSKEKLFF. In DNA form, the CDR3 reads TGTGCCTGGAGTGTATTCCGGGGGAGTAAGGAAAAACTGTTTTTT.

The chain combines TRBV11-1 with TRBJ1-4, with D uncertain. The V and J ends lost 6 bases and 5 bases respectively, with 10 bases between them. The CDR3 is 13 residues long. Germline assignment: CDR1 SGHAT and CDR2 FQDESV (reference sequence). The CDR3 nucleotides are TGTGCCAGCAGTCCTGACACGAATGAAAAACTGTTTTTT. This sequence encodes CASSPDTNEKLFF.

This clone turned up a few times. The rearrangement links TRBV6-6 to TRBJ2-1; 7 bases match TRBD2. This CDR3 region has 11 residues. J was trimmed by 8 bases and V by 6 bases; bases with no gene match: 1. The germline V gene encodes CDR1 MNHNY and CDR2 SVGAGI (reference sequence). CDR3 residues: CASSAGDEQFF. CDR3 in DNA: TGTGCCAGCAGCGCGGGGGATGAGCAGTTCTTC.

The chain employs TRBV3-1 (or the pseudogene TRBV3-2) and TRBJ1-4, with D unresolved. The germline V and J ends were trimmed by 1 base and 6 bases, with 6 bases remaining between them. The CDR3 has 13 residues. Germline V CDR1 and CDR2: LGHDT, YNNKEL (reference sequence). Here the CDR3 reads CASSQGGDEKLFF. Written as DNA, the CDR3 is TGTGCCAGCAGCCAAGGCGGGGATGAAAAACTGTTTTTT.

The gene calls are TRBV28 and TRBJ1-1, with a weak D call TRBD1 (6 bases). The CDR3 consists of 15 residues. V shed 6 bases and J shed 4 bases, with 18 bases lying between them. Per the germline V gene, CDR1 is MDHEN and CDR2 is SYDVKM. CDR3 nucleotide sequence: TGTGCCAGCAGGAGACCGTACAGGGAGGGCACTGAAGCTTTCTTT. It specifies CASRRPYREGTEAFF. Supplemented by reference TRBV28 and TRBJ1-1, the full variable domain reads DVKVTQSSRYLVKRTGEKVFLECVQDMDHENMFWYRQDPGLGLRLIYFSYDVKMKEKGDIPEGYSVSREKKERFSLILESASTNQTSMYLCASRRPYREGTEAFFGQGTRLTVV.

The chain couples TRBV4-1 to TRBJ1-5; the D is unclear. V was clipped by 1 base and J by 0 bases, with 7 bases between them. This CDR3 contains 15 residues. Germline values: CDR1 MGHRA, CDR2 YSYEKL. In DNA form, the CDR3 reads TGCGCCAGCAGCCAAGGGGCTGATAGCAATCAGCCCCAGCATTTT. This sequence encodes CASSQGADSNQPQHF.

The chain combines TRBV7-3 with TRBJ2-3; D call uncertain. The V end lost 5 bases, the J end lost 5 bases, and 17 bases lay between the germline ends. Germline CDR1 is SGHTA and CDR2 is FQGTGA. The CDR3 length is 15 residues. The CDR3 here is CASSATGSPGDTQYF. The CDR3 nucleotides read TGTGCCAGCAGCGCCACCGGTTCCCCTGGAGATACGCAGTATTTT.

This rearrangement joins TRBV28 to TRBJ2-7, with 7 bases identical to TRBD1. V trimming: 6 bases; J trimming: 6 bases; junction bases outside the gene matches: 11. This CDR3 has 14 residues. Germline V lookup: CDR1 MDHEN, CDR2 SYDVKM. The CDR3 reads CASSQTGRGLEQYF. DNA for the CDR3: TGTGCCAGCAGCCAGACAGGGAGAGGGCTCGAGCAGTACTTC.

This chain links TRBV19 with TRBJ1-6, with a weak D call TRBD1 (6 bases). V dropped 3 bases and J dropped 0 bases, with 6 bases sitting between them. The V gene's germline CDR1 is LNHDA and CDR2 SQIVND (reference sequence). The CDR3 contains 15 residues. CDR3 in DNA: TGTGCCAGTAGTATGGACAGCTCCTATAATTCACCCCTCCACTTT. Translated: CASSMDSSYNSPLHF. Variable domain in full (rest from reference TRBV19 and TRBJ1-6): DGGITQSPKYLFRKEGQNVTLSCEQNLNHDAMYWYRQDPGQGLRLIYYSQIVNDFQKGDIAEGYSVSREKKESFPLTVTSAQKNPTAFYLCASSMDSSYNSPLHFGNGTRLTVT.

With regard to this clone: An end of the junction differs from the germline gene, which may be a read error. The V call is TRBV5-1, the J call TRBJ1-4; possible D gene TRBD1, 6 bases. Per germline, CDR1 SGHRS and CDR2 YFSETQ. The CDR3 length is 15 residues. The CDR3 DNA reads TGCGCCAGCAGCTTGGGGACAGATTCATATGACAAACTGTTTTTT. Its translation is CASSLGTDSYDKLFF.

This chain links TRBV19 with TRBJ1-1, with a weak D call TRBD1 (6 bases). The CDR3 contains 15 residues. Germline V gives CDR1 LNHDA, CDR2 SQIVND (reference sequence). Trimming cost V 10 bases and J 3 bases, with 21 bases left between them. CDR3 protein: CATRAEGGGYTEAFF. CDR3 sequence (DNA): TGTGCCACCAGGGCGGAGGGGGGAGGGTACACTGAAGCTTTCTTT.

This sequence joins TRBV6-1 and TRBJ1-2; 7 bases are a match to TRBD1. The junction had 6 bases not matched to a gene; V was cut back by 5 bases and J by 3 bases. Germline assignment: CDR1 MNHNS and CDR2 SASEGT. This CDR3 spans 14 amino acids. CDR3 region: CASSTEDRYYGYTF. The CDR3 DNA is TGTGCCAGCAGTACGGAGGACAGGTACTATGGCTACACCTTC.

The V gene is TRBV27, the J gene TRBJ2-7; 10 nucleotides line up with TRBD2. CDR1 and CDR2 (germline): MNHEY, SMNVEV (reference sequence). V was pared by 8 bases and J by 9 bases, with 10 bases of the junction left unmatched. The CDR3 is made up of 13 amino acids. In DNA, the CDR3 is TGTGCCAGCGGAACTAGCGGGGTTTTTGGGCAGTACTTC. Translation gives CASGTSGVFGQYF.

The gene calls are TRBV4-2 and TRBJ2-7; possibly TRBD2 for D (6 bases). The V end was cut by 0 bases, the J end by 3 bases, with 12 bases between. The germline CDR1 and CDR2 sequences are LGHNA and YNFKEQ. This CDR3 spans 15 amino acids. In nucleotides, the CDR3 is TGTGCCAGCAGCCAAGAAGGTGGGGGGAACTACGAGCAGTACTTC. Protein sequence: CASSQEGGGNYEQYF.

Only one count was recorded for this clone. This chain uses TRBV24-1 with TRBJ1-1; tentative D call: TRBD1 (6 bases). The V and J ends lost 4 bases and 10 bases respectively, with 12 bases between them. The germline gives CDR1 KGHDR, CDR2 SFDVKD. This CDR3 has 12 amino acids. The CDR3 DNA reads TGTGCCACCAGTGAGAGGGGGGGTAGAGCTTTCTTT. This gives the protein CATSERGGRAFF.